This TCR beta chain is drawn from a study of cytomegalovirus exposure and HLA in healthy donors. Primers: 60 Vbeta forward and 13 Jbeta reverse. Sequencing used immunoSEQ multiplex PCR; TCRdb keeps in-frame clones, though not all of them. The table has a few hundred thousand clones, approximately 79% seen once; the top ten hold more than 1.5%. A remark on this clone: What it binds is unknown. Other DNA sequences in this specimen translate into the identical CDR3.

CDR1 MGHRA and CDR2 YSYEKL come from the germline V gene. V lost 4 bases to trimming and J lost 2 bases; unmatched junction nucleotides: 2. The CDR3 covers 14 residues. Study findings and constraints: Per published reports, the classifier diagnosed cytomegalovirus status with high specificity and sensitivity.

Sequenced sample: PBMCs. The rearrangement joins TRBV4-1 to TRBJ1-1; 9 bases agree with TRBD1. This TCR was sampled from a man younger than 35 in good health and CMV-seronegative. In DNA form, the CDR3 reads TGCGCCAGCAGCCTGGGACAGGGCAACACTGAAGCTTTCTTT. The encoded protein is CASSLGQGNTEAFF.